The 22 T cell receptor beta chains below all came from one sample that was sequenced in a study of shared clonotypes between healthy human individuals. CD45RO negativity and positive selection for CCR7 defined naive CD8 cells, a population that excluded terminally differentiated effector memory CD45RA+ cells. Repertoires were generated with immunoSEQ multiplex PCR, while TCRdb's copy carries only in-frame clones and drops some. The table has some 2.1 million clones, about 94% seen once. Sequencing used naive CD8+ T cells from PBMCs. The receptors were gathered from a man younger than 30 in good health. Some clones in this sample may be carry-over from other donors' samples.

This clone was counted at least ten times. This chain uses TRBV19 with TRBJ2-1; tentatively, D is TRBD2 (6 bases). This CDR3 has 15 amino acids. V gave up 1 base and J gave up 2 bases, with 9 bases separating them. CDR1 LNHDA and CDR2 SQIVND come from the germline V gene (reference sequence). In DNA form, the CDR3 reads TGTGCCAGTAGTATAGCGGGAGAAGCCTACAATGAGCAGTTCTTC. This translates into CASSIAGEAYNEQFF.

To note about this clone: Other DNA sequences in this sample translate to the same CDR3. The chain employs TRBV27 and TRBJ2-7; D is uncertain. Germline V gives CDR1 MNHEY, CDR2 SMNVEV (reference sequence). V was pared by 3 bases and J by 5 bases, with 8 bases between. The CDR3 is 12 residues long. The CDR3 sequence: CASSLLGDEQYF. DNA for the CDR3: TGTGCCAGCAGTTTGCTCGGTGACGAGCAGTACTTC.

The V call is TRBV6-1, the J call TRBJ2-7; TRBD1 is a possible D gene (5 bases). V lost 0 bases, J lost 3 bases, and 12 bases lay in between. Germline V lookup: CDR1 MNHNS, CDR2 SASEGT. The CDR3 has 15 residues. The CDR3 is CASSEAQGPIYEQYF. CDR3 in DNA: TGTGCCAGCAGTGAAGCTCAGGGTCCGATCTACGAGCAGTACTTC.

V is TRBV7-9 and J is TRBJ2-3, with 9 bases lining up with TRBD2. The germline CDR1 and CDR2 sequences are SEHNR and FQNEAQ (reference sequence). The J segment lost 4 bases and the V segment lost 1 base, leaving 9 bases of the junction unmatched. The CDR3 runs 17 residues. CDR3 nucleotide sequence: TGTGCCAGCAGCTTAGGCATGCGGGAGGGCCATTCAGATACGCAGTATTTT. This translates into CASSLGMREGHSDTQYF.

For this clone: The sample carries other DNA sequences with the same CDR3. The DNA for the CDR3 is TGTGCCAGCAGCTTTGGGGACAGCTACGAGCAGTACTTC. It codes for CASSFGDSYEQYF. The rearrangement links TRBV7-9 to TRBJ2-7; TRBD1 matches at 7 bases. Losses at the gene ends were 3 bases for V and 3 bases for J; bases not matched to a gene: 2. CDR3 length: 13 residues. Germline V gene lookup returns CDR1 SEHNR and CDR2 FQNEAQ (reference sequence). Filled out from reference TRBV7-9 and TRBJ2-7, the complete variable domain reads DTGVSQNPRHKITKRGQNVTFRCDPISEHNRLYWYRQTLGQGPEFLTYFQNEAQLEKSRLLSDRFSAERPKGSFSTLEIQRTEQGDSAMYLCASSFGDSYEQYFGPGTRLTVT.

The gene calls are TRBV27 and TRBJ1-5; no clear D gene. CDR1 and CDR2 from the germline V gene are MNHEY and SMNVEV (reference sequence). The CDR3 runs 13 residues. Trimming cost V 2 bases and J 5 bases, with 7 bases left between them. CDR3 region: CASSLGQYQPQHF. CDR3 bases: TGTGCCAGCAGTTTAGGGCAGTATCAGCCCCAGCATTTT.

This clone is a singleton in its sample. This chain connects TRBV4-2 to TRBJ2-7, with 7 nucleotides matching TRBD1. This CDR3 is built from 17 residues. Trimming cost V 1 base and J 5 bases; bases outside gene matches: 14. Germline V gene data show CDR1 as LGHNA and CDR2 as YNFKEQ. The CDR3 DNA is TGTGCCAGCAGCCAAGTACCCGCCAGGGGGAGCGAGGACGAGCAGTACTTC. Translation: CASSQVPARGSEDEQYF.

The chain is built from TRBV27 and TRBJ2-7; D is unclear. In germline, CDR1 is MNHEY, CDR2 SMNVEV (reference sequence). The CDR3 contains 14 residues. V was clipped by 5 bases and J by 2 bases, with 13 bases between them. The CDR3 DNA reads TGTGCCAGCAGTCTCCGGATGGGCCCCTACGAGCAGTACTTC. Protein sequence: CASSLRMGPYEQYF.

This chain links TRBV27 with TRBJ2-1, with D perhaps TRBD2 (5 bases). The CDR3 spans 15 residues. The V gene lost 6 bases and the J gene lost 4 bases, with 16 bases spanning the gap. From germline, CDR1 is MNHEY and CDR2 SMNVEV (reference sequence). This chain's CDR3 is CASSPRSRGYNEQFF. CDR3 DNA sequence: TGTGCCAGCAGCCCCAGGTCTCGGGGTTACAATGAGCAGTTCTTC.

The table lists this clone with a few counts. The CDR3 region is CAISEYSSSDGYTF. The CDR3 nucleotides read TGTGCCATCAGTGAGTATAGTTCAAGTGATGGCTACACCTTC. The chain carries TRBV10-3 and TRBJ1-2; D is undetermined. Trimming pared 1 base from V and 6 bases from J, leaving 12 bases between. The V gene's germline CDR1 is ENHRY and CDR2 SYGVKD. The CDR3 has 14 amino acids.

The CDR3 sequence: CASSRTWDRKETQYF. CDR3 coding DNA: TGTGCCAGCAGCCGCACGTGGGACAGGAAAGAGACCCAGTACTTC. The V gene is TRBV7-8, the J gene TRBJ2-5, with TRBD1 matching 8 bases. Unmatched junction bases numbered 8, after V lost 5 bases and J lost 3 bases. CDR3 length equals 15 residues. Per germline, CDR1 SGHVS and CDR2 FQNEAQ.

This chain joins TRBV4-3 and TRBJ1-2; 9 bases map to TRBD1. Unmatched junction bases numbered 4, after V lost 2 bases and J lost 6 bases. Germline V gene sequence: CDR1 LGHNA, CDR2 YSLEER. The CDR3 spans 14 residues. Here the CDR3 reads CASSQPGTGNGYTF. The CDR3 region has the DNA TGCGCCAGCAGCCAACCCGGGACAGGGAATGGCTACACCTTC.

The gene calls are TRBV7-9 and TRBJ2-1; weak D call: TRBD2 (6 bases). The CDR3 runs 13 residues. V lost 1 base and J lost 10, with 11 bases in between. Germline V gives CDR1 SEHNR, CDR2 FQNEAQ (reference sequence). The CDR3 nucleotides read TGTGCCAGCAGCTTAGATCGGGAGAGGGAGCAGTTCTTC. Amino acids: CASSLDREREQFF.

The chain has TRBV7-9 and TRBJ2-7; D possibly matches TRBD1 or TRBD2 (5 bases each). V lost 5 bases and J lost 0, with 20 bases in between. The V gene's germline CDR1 is SEHNR and CDR2 FQNEAQ (reference sequence). The CDR3 sequence is 17 residues long. The CDR3, as DNA: TGTGCCAGCAGCCCACTCCCCCCAGGGAGTACCTCCTACGAGCAGTACTTC. Translating it yields CASSPLPPGSTSYEQYF.

This chain connects TRBV11-3 to TRBJ2-7; the D gene could be TRBD1 or TRBD2 (5 bases each). The length of the CDR3 is 12 residues. V lost 5 bases and J 7 bases, leaving 12 bases between the germline ends. Germline loops: CDR1 SGHNT, CDR2 YENEEA. CDR3 sequence (DNA): TGTGCCAGCAGCCTTGGGACGAGGGAGCAGTACTTC. Translation: CASSLGTREQYF.

V usage is TRBV2 and J usage is TRBJ2-3, with 8 nucleotides matching TRBD2. V was clipped by 6 bases and J by 5 bases; unmatched bases: 10. The V gene's germline CDR1 is SNHLY and CDR2 FYNNEI. CDR3 length: 15 amino acids. The CDR3 DNA sequence: TGTGCCAGCAGGGAAACTAGCGGAGCCCTAGATACGCAGTATTTT. This translates into CASRETSGALDTQYF.

Concerning this clone: Within the sample, other DNA sequences also encode this same CDR3. This sequence joins TRBV5-1 and TRBJ2-7; D is unresolved. The CDR3 runs to 13 residues. The V end lost 0 bases, the J end lost 2 bases, and 6 bases lay between the germline ends. Germline CDR1 reads SGHRS; CDR2 reads YFSETQ. The CDR3 DNA follows: TGCGCCAGCAGCTTGGGCCCGACCTACGAGCAGTACTTC. This translates into CASSLGPTYEQYF.

V is TRBV5-1 and J is TRBJ2-7; TRBD2 matches 7 bases. This CDR3 region has 16 residues. The germline V gene encodes CDR1 SGHRS and CDR2 YFSETQ. Unmatched junction bases numbered 9, after V lost 1 base and J lost 2 bases. The CDR3 DNA reads as TGCGCCAGCAGCTTGTATGCCAGCGGGGCCGCCTACGAGCAGTACTTC. Amino acids: CASSLYASGAAYEQYF.

V is TRBV28 and J is TRBJ2-7; no clear D. The V gene lost 3 bases and the J gene lost 5 bases, with 11 bases spanning the gap. CDR3 size: 13 residues. CDR1 and CDR2 (germline): MDHEN, SYDVKM. CDR3 DNA sequence: TGTGCCAGCAGTTTCCACAGTTCGAACGAGCAGTACTTC. Amino acids: CASSFHSSNEQYF.

This chain joins TRBV9 and TRBJ2-1, with 7 bases aligning to TRBD2. V was pared by 4 bases and J by 4 bases, with 5 bases of the junction left unmatched. The germline V gene has CDR1 SGDLS and CDR2 YYNGEE. The CDR3 is 14 amino acids. CDR3 protein: CASSKSGKYNEQFF. The CDR3 nucleotides are TGTGCCAGCAGCAAGAGCGGGAAGTACAATGAGCAGTTCTTC. Full variable domain (missing parts from reference TRBV9 and TRBJ2-1): DSGVTQTPKHLITATGQRVTLRCSPRSGDLSVYWYQQSLDQGLQFLIQYYNGEERAKGNILERFSAQQFPDLHSELNLSSLELGDSALYFCASSKSGKYNEQFFGPGTRLTVL.

This chain links TRBV7-6 with TRBJ2-5; tentative D call: TRBD1 (6 bases). V was trimmed by 1 base and J by 5 bases, leaving 11 bases between them. CDR1 is SGHVS, CDR2 FNYEAQ, per germline. The CDR3 loop spans 14 amino acids. As DNA, the CDR3 is TGTGCCAGCAGCTTAGTTAGGGGGATGGAGACCCAGTACTTC. Amino acid sequence: CASSLVRGMETQYF. The full variable domain, rest sourced from reference TRBV7-6 and TRBJ2-5, is GAGVSQSPRYKVTKRGQDVALRCDPISGHVSLYWYRQALGQGPEFLTYFNYEAQQDKSGLPNDRFSAERPEGSISTLTIQRTEQRDSAMYRCASSLVRGMETQYFGPGTRLLVL.

J is TRBJ1-4 and V is TRBV7-2; D uncertain. Trimming pared 2 bases from V and 5 bases from J, leaving 12 bases between. Germline CDR1 SGHTA, CDR2 FQGNSA. The CDR3 spans 15 residues. The CDR3: CASSLSPAPNEKLFF. For the CDR3, the DNA is TGTGCCAGCAGCTTAAGCCCAGCTCCAAATGAAAAACTGTTTTTT.